Below, 5 T cell receptor beta chains from the same sample are listed, as sequenced in a study of blood T cell repertoires in COVID-19. The method was immunoSEQ multiplex PCR; TCRdb's version includes in-frame clones alone and lacks a portion of them. The sample lists some 50,000 clones, less than 90% seen once, with roughly 1.6% in the top ten. Sequenced: peripheral blood. The receptors here all came from a man aged 45 to 65 with acute or convalescent COVID-19.

V usage is TRBV6-5 and J usage is TRBJ1-1; no firm D call. Trimming cost V 0 bases and J 4 bases, with 9 bases left between them. Germline CDR1 MNHEY, CDR2 SVGAGI. The CDR3 sequence is 14 residues long. CDR3 in DNA: TGTGCCAGCAGTTACTCCCAGGCGGGCACTGAAGCTTTCTTT. This encodes CASSYSQAGTEAFF.

The rearrangement uses TRBV7-2 and TRBJ1-6; D is perhaps TRBD1 (6 bases). Trimming took off 2 bases at V and 2 bases at J, with 13 bases between the two ends. The germline CDR1 and CDR2 sequences are SGHTA and FQGNSA. This CDR3 is 17 amino acids long. The CDR3 nucleotides read TGTGCCAGCAGCTTAACTACAGGGAGACCCTATAATTCACCCCTCCACTTT. The encoded protein is CASSLTTGRPYNSPLHF. Looking up the rest from reference TRBV7-2 and TRBJ1-6 gives the full variable domain: GAGVSQSPSNKVTEKGKDVELRCDPISGHTALYWYRQSLGQGLEFLIYFQGNSAPDKSGLPSDRFSAERTGGSVSTLTIQRTQQEDSAVYLCASSLTTGRPYNSPLHFGNGTRLTVT.

V gene TRBV5-4 combines with J gene TRBJ2-1, with D tentatively TRBD2 (5 bases). CDR1 SGHNT and CDR2 YYREEE come from the germline V gene (reference sequence). This CDR3 has 16 amino acids. V was clipped by 4 bases and J by 7 bases, with 21 bases between them. CDR3 DNA: TGTGCCAGCAGCCCCCCGGACTCACGGAGCAATAATGAGCAGTTCTTC. Translated: CASSPPDSRSNNEQFF. The whole variable domain, remainder taken from reference TRBV5-4 and TRBJ2-1, is ETGVTQSPTHLIKTRGQQVTLRCSSQSGHNTVSWYQQALGQGPQFIFQYYREEENGRGNFPPRFSGLQFPNYSSELNVNALELDDSALYLCASSPPDSRSNNEQFFGPGTRLTVL.

The chain combines TRBV5-5 with TRBJ2-1; 8 bases line up with TRBD2. The length of the CDR3 is 20 residues. The germline gives CDR1 SGHKS, CDR2 YYEKEE (reference sequence). The V gene end was trimmed by 0 bases and the J gene end by 0 bases; junction bases not matched to a gene: 14. The CDR3 DNA sequence: TGTGCCAGCAGCTTGGTTAGCGGGGCGATACGTACCCCCTCCTACAATGAGCAGTTCTTC. Its translation: CASSLVSGAIRTPSYNEQFF.

The V call is TRBV7-9, the J call TRBJ1-6; 11 bases match TRBD1. V trimming: 5 bases; J trimming: 2 bases; junction bases outside the gene matches: 5. The CDR3 covers 17 residues. The germline V gene encodes CDR1 SEHNR and CDR2 FQNEAQ (reference sequence). The CDR3 bases are TGTGCCAGCAGCGCCGGGACAGGGGGTACCTATAATTCACCCCTCCACTTT. Translated, it gives CASSAGTGGTYNSPLHF.